This TCR beta chain appears in the sequencing data of a study of blood T cell repertoires in COVID-19. Study-level information: Samples taken during acute and convalescent COVID-19 were collected in the United States, Italy and Spain. Sources were T cells, B-cell-depleted T cells, or PBMCs; the material itself was cDNA or gDNA.

Germline CDR1 MDHEN, CDR2 SYDVKM. V trimming: 2 bases; J trimming: 6 bases; junction bases outside the gene matches: 6. The CDR3 has 15 residues. This clone appeared a few times. In the authors' methods: For nucleated cells, counts were estimated from reference gene primer amplification. The data were produced by immunoSEQ multiplex PCR, yet TCRdb's version contains in-frame clones alone and is incomplete. V and J calls and clone size are given by that table; D and trimming were obtained from the DNA. Found here are fewer than 300,000 clones, around 85% of them singletons; the top ten hold 4.5% to 5.5%.

The receptor's source is a man aged 45-65 years with active or convalescent COVID-19. Source material: peripheral blood. The chain is built from TRBV28 and TRBJ2-1; 8 bases match TRBD2. This CDR3 reads CASSLTGGPFNEQFF. Written as DNA, the CDR3 is TGTGCCAGCAGTTTAACGGGAGGGCCTTTCAATGAGCAGTTCTTC.